Here is one TCR beta chain with its context. These data belong to a study of T cells expressing NK-cell markers. Study-level background: The sequencing cohort of eight donors included seven HCMV-seropositive individuals and one seronegative individual.

TCRdb reprocessed the 5' RACE reads; each CDR3 protein has one entry and no DNA is given. The data show over 350,000 distinct CDR3 sequences, and the top ten clones hold around 10%. The CDR3 covers 14 residues. Germline V CDR1 and CDR2: SGHRS, YFSETQ. V and J are TRBV5-1 and TRBJ2-7; TCRdb calls TRBD2, which cannot be checked without DNA. The sample comprised blood T cells: a sorted CD56 or NKG2C T cell subset, CD4+ or CD8+ T cells, or bulk PBMC T cells (not recorded which). The receptor was isolated from a woman aged 50 to 65 in good health. CDR3 protein: CASSLGSSGDEQYF.